The following is a T cell receptor beta chain sequence with its context. These data come from a study of immune evolution from preneoplasia to lung adenocarcinoma. Assay used: immunoSEQ multiplex PCR; TCRdb lists only in-frame clones, some missing. The sample carries fewer than 10,000 clones, around 82% recorded once. The CDR3 spans 18 residues. The germline V gene has CDR1 SGHRS and CDR2 YFSETQ. V lost 3 bases, J lost 5 bases, and 16 bases stayed unmatched. Sequenced material: FFPE minimally invasive lung adenocarcinoma tissue. This clonotype originated in an older person with lung adenocarcinoma. The rearrangement joins TRBV5-1 to TRBJ2-5, with 10 bases matching TRBD2. CDR3 sequence: CASSSPFSGGAERETQYF. In DNA form, the CDR3 reads TGCGCCAGCAGCTCACCGTTCAGCGGGGGGGCCGAGAGGGAGACCCAGTACTTC.